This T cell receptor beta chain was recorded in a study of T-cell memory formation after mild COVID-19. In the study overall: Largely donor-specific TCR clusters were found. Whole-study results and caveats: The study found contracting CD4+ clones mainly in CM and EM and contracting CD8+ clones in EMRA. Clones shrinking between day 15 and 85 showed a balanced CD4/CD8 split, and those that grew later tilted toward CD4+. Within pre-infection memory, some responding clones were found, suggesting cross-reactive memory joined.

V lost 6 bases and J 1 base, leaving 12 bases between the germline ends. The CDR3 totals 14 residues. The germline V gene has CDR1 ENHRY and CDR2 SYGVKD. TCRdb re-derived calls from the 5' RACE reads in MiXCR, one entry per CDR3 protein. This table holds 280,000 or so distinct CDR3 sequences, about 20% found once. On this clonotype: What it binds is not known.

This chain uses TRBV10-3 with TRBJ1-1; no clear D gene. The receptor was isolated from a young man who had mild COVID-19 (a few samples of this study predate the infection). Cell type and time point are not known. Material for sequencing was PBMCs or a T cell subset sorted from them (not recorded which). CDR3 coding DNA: TGTGCCATCAGAGCGCCCGTAAAGAACACTGAAGCTTTCTTT. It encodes CAIRAPVKNTEAFF.